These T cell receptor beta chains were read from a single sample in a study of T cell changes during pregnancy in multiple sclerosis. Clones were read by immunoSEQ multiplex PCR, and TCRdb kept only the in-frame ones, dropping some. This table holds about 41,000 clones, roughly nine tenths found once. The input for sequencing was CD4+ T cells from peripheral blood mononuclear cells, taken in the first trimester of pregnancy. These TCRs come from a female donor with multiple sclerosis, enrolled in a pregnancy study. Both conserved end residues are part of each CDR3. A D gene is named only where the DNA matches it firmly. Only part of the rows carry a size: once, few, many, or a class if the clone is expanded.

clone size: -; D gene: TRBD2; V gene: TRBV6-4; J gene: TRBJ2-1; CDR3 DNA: TGTGCCAGCAGTGACCTAGCGGGAAGCAATGAGCAGTTCTTC; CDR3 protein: CASSDLAGSNEQFF
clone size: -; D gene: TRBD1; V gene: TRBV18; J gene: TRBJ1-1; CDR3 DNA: TGTGCCAGCTCCGAAGGACAGGCCAACACTGAAGCTTTCTTT; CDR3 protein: CASSEGQANTEAFF
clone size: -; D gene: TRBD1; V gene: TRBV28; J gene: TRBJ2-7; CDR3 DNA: TGTGCCAGCAAAGACGGGGACAGGGCCCATCCCGGGCAGTACTTC; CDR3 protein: CASKDGDRAHPGQYF
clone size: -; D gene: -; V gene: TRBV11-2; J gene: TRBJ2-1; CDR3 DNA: TGTGCCAGCAGCTTAGGGCGGGATCCTTACAATGAGCAGTTCTTC; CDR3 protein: CASSLGRDPYNEQFF
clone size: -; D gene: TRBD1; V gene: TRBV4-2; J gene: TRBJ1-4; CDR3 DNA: TGTGCCAGCAGCCAAGAACACAGGGGTTCGGAAGGAGCAAAACTGTTTTTT; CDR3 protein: CASSQEHRGSEGAKLFF
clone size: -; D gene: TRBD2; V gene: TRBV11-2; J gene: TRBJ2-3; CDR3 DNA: TGTGCCAGCAGCTTAGTTTCGGGCGGGAGGGCTATAGATACGCAGTATTTT; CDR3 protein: CASSLVSGGRAIDTQYF
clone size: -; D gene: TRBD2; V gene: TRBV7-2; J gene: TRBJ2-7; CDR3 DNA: TGTGCCAGCAGCAAGCCCGGGACTAGCGGGCTAAGCTACGAGCAGTACTTC; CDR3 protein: CASSKPGTSGLSYEQYF
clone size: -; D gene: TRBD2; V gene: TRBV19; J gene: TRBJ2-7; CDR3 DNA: TGTGCCAGCCGGGGACTAGGAACCTACGAGCAGTACTTC; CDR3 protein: CASRGLGTYEQYF
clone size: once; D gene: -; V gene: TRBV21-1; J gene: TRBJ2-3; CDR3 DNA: TGTGCCAGCAGCAAAACAGGGGTAGCAGATACGCAGTATTTT; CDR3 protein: CASSKTGVADTQYF
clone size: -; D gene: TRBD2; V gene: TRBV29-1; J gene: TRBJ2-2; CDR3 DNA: TGCAGCGTTAAGCGGGAGGGCCGAACCGGGGAGCTGTTTTTT; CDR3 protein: CSVKREGRTGELFF
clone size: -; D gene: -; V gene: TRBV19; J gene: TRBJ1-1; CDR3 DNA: TGTGCCAGTAGTATAGAGGGCGTGAACACTGAAGCTTTCTTT; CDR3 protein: CASSIEGVNTEAFF
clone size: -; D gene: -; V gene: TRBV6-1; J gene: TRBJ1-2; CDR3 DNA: TGTGCCAGCAGGGAGACAGGATTATATGGCTACACCTTC; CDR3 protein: CASRETGLYGYTF
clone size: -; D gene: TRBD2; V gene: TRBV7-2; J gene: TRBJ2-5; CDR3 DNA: TGTGCCAGCAGCTTAGCTCCGACTAGCGGGAGTGGTGAGACCCAGTACTTC; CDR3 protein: CASSLAPTSGSGETQYF
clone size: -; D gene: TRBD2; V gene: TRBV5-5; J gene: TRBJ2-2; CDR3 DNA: TGTGCCAGCAGCTTACGGGAGGCGAACACCGGGGAGCTGTTTTTT; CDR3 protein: CASSLREANTGELFF
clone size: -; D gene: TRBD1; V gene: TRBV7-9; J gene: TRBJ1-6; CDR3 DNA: TGTGCCAGCAGCATGGGACAGGGTTTTAGTAATTCACCCCTCCACTTT; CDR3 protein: CASSMGQGFSNSPLHF
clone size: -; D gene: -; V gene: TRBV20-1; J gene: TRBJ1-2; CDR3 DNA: TGCAGTGCTAGAGATCGGTATGGCTACACCTTC; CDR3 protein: CSARDRYGYTF
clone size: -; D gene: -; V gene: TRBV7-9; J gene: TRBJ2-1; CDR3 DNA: TGTGCCAGCAGCCCGTACAATGAGCAGTTCTTC; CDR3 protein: CASSPYNEQFF
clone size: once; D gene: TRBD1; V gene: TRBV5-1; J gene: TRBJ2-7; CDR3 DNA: TGCGCCAGCAGCGAGGACAGGGTGATATACGAGCAGTACTTC; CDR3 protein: CASSEDRVIYEQYF
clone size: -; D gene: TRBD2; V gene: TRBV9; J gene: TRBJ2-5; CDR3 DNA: TGTGCCAGCAGCGTAGGACTAGCGGGAGAAGAGACCCAGTACTTC; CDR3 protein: CASSVGLAGEETQYF
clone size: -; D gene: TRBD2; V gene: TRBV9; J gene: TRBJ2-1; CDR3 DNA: TGTGCCAGCAGCACCGGGACTAGCGACTACAATGAGCAGTTCTTC; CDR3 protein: CASSTGTSDYNEQFF
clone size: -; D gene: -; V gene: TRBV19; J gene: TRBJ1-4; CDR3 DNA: TGTGCCAGTAGTATCGGGGTACGCGAAAAACTGTTTTTT; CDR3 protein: CASSIGVREKLFF
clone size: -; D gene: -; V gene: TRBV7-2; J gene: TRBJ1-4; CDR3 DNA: TGTGCCAGCAGCTTGGTACATACTCGGGTCGGACTGTTTTTT; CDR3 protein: CASSLVHTRVGLFF
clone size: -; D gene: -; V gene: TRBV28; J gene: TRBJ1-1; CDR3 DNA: TGTGCCAGCAGGTTCCCAGGGATAGGGAACACTGAAGCTTTCTTT; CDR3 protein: CASRFPGIGNTEAFF
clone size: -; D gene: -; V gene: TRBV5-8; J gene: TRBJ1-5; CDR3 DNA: TGTGCCAGCAGTTCTCAGGCTGCGGGGATTGGGCAGCCCCAGCATTTT; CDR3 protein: CASSSQAAGIGQPQHF
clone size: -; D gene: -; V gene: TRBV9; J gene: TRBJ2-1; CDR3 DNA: TGTGCCAGCAGCGTAGCTACTTTGGGCCAGAATGAGCAGTTCTTC; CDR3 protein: CASSVATLGQNEQFF
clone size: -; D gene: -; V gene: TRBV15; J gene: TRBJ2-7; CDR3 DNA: TGTGCCACCAGCAGCGGTAACCCCTACGAGCAGTACTTC; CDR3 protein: CATSSGNPYEQYF
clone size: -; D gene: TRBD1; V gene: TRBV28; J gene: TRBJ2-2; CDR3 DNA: TGTGCCAGCACTACTCAGGGGGCGTCCACCGGGGAGCTGTTTTTT; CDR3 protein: CASTTQGASTGELFF
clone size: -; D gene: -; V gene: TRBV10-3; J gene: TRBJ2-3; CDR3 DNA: TGTGCCATCAGTGAAATCCCTTCCCGTAGCGGAACTAGCACAGATACGCAGTATTTT; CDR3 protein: CAISEIPSRSGTSTDTQYF
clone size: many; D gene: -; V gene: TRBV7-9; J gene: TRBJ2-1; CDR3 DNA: TGTGCCAGCAGCTTAGCCGAGCATCTTGAGCAGTTCTTC; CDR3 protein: CASSLAEHLEQFF
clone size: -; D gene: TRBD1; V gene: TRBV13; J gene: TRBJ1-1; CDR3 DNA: TGTGCCAGCAGCCCCGGACAGGGCTTGAACACTGAAGCTTTCTTT; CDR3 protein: CASSPGQGLNTEAFF
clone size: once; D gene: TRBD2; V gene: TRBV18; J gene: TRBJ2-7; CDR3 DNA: TGTGCCAGCTCACTCACTAGCGGTAACTCCTACGAGCAGTACTTC; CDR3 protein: CASSLTSGNSYEQYF